Sequencing of this TCR beta chain was carried out in a study of blood T cell repertoires in COVID-19. Germline-derived CDR1 and CDR2 are MDHEN and SYDVKM. Deletions cut 5 bases from V and 8 bases from J, with 15 bases between. CDR3 length: 13 amino acids. Some clones are missing from TCRdb's copy, which holds only in-frame ones; the method was immunoSEQ multiplex PCR. This sample has under 400,000 clones, with roughly 90% found just once. This chain uses TRBV28 with TRBJ1-2; D is perhaps TRBD1 (6 bases). The clonotype was recovered from a woman in her twenties or thirties with COVID-19, enrolled during active disease. Sequencing was performed on peripheral blood. DNA of the CDR3: TGTGCCAGCAGTCCCTCGACAGGACAGGGCTACACCTTC. Amino acid sequence: CASSPSTGQGYTF.